This T cell receptor beta chain was sequenced for a study of identical twins. Whole-study findings and limits: Researchers caution that invariant MAIT and iNKT cells could partly confound zero-insertion analyses.

TCRdb re-called the 5' RACE reads through MiXCR, storing one row per CDR3 protein. The table shows approximately 1.8 million distinct CDR3 sequences, with roughly 35% occurring only once. The sample holds many counts of this clonotype. The antigen remains unidentified. The sample taken for sequencing was cord blood. This sequence was found in a newborn girl in good health.

The CDR3: CASSLRRQGAYEQYF. The CDR3 coding sequence is TGCGCCAGCAGCTTGAGACGACAGGGGGCTTACGAGCAGTACTTC. The chain is built from TRBV5-1 and TRBJ2-7, with 10 bases matching TRBD1. Germline assignment: CDR1 SGHRS and CDR2 YFSETQ. With 1 base clipped from V and 4 bases from J, the junction kept 5 bases outside the gene matches. The CDR3 covers 15 residues.